Listed here are 18 T cell receptor beta chains from one sample, sequenced in a study of vaccination and CD4 T cells after COVID-19. These receptors' antigens are unknown. Treatment: approximately 11-day PBMC culture with coronavirus spike peptide pools or control peptides (ViraFEST assay). Scientists ran DNA taken from cultured CD4+ T cells through the Oncomine TCR Beta short-read assay for sequencing. MiXCR was run by TCRdb on the PCR reads, yielding one entry per CDR3 protein. This repertoire shows about 11,000 distinct CDR3 sequences, roughly 26% found once; its top ten account for 20% to 30%. Sequenced material: cultured CD4+ T cells from blood. Receptors originate from a human donor with COVID-19.

In this sample, this clonotype turned up a few times. The V gene is TRBV28, the J gene TRBJ1-2; D possibly corresponds to TRBD1 (5 bases). This CDR3 contains 14 residues. From germline, CDR1 is MDHEN and CDR2 SYDVKM. The V and J ends lost 2 bases and 2 bases respectively, with 9 bases between them. CDR3 coding DNA: TGTGCCAGCAGTTTACCGGGGGGGAACTATGGCTACACCTTC. Translation gives CASSLPGGNYGYTF.

This clonotype was observed a few times. V usage is TRBV2 and J usage is TRBJ1-1, with D hard to call. Germline loops: CDR1 SNHLY, CDR2 FYNNEI. This CDR3 has 12 amino acids. The germline V and J ends were trimmed by 1 base and 11 bases, with 11 bases remaining between them. The CDR3 coding sequence is TGTGCCAGCAGTGAAGGGAGGTCCAGGGCTTTCTTT. Its translation: CASSEGRSRAFF.

V gene TRBV19 combines with J gene TRBJ2-3, with D possibly TRBD2 on 6 matching bases. The CDR3 runs to 14 residues. CDR1 LNHDA and CDR2 SQIVND come from the germline V gene (reference sequence). Trimming removed 7 bases at V and 1 base at J, with 12 bases between. Written as DNA, the CDR3 is TGTGCCAGTAAACCCGGGACTGGCACAGATACGCAGTATTTT. Translating it yields CASKPGTGTDTQYF.

The chain has TRBV6-1 and TRBJ1-5; 9 nucleotides match TRBD1. CDR1 is MNHNS and CDR2 is SASEGT in the germline V gene. V was pared by 6 bases and J by 1 base, with 7 bases of the junction left unmatched. The CDR3 has 16 amino acids. CDR3 region: CASSPTGGTSNQPQHF. DNA of the CDR3: TGTGCCAGCAGCCCTACAGGGGGCACGAGCAATCAGCCCCAGCATTTT.

Written as DNA, the CDR3 is TGCAGTGCTAGAGGCGACGTCCTAGATAGCACAGATACGCAGTATTTT. Translation gives CSARGDVLDSTDTQYF. The chain employs TRBV20-1 and TRBJ2-3; no firm D call. Germline CDR1 and CDR2: DFQATT and SNEGSKA (reference sequence). V was shortened by 1 base and J by 0 bases, with 14 bases between the two germline ends. This CDR3 region has 16 residues.

The chain couples TRBV6-5 to TRBJ1-6; 7 bases align to TRBD1. V was pared by 6 bases and J by 9 bases, with 14 bases of the junction left unmatched. This CDR3 spans 16 amino acids. Germline-derived CDR1 and CDR2 are MNHEY and SVGAGI. CDR3 in DNA: TGTGCCAGCAGATACAACAGGGGAAATATAATTTCACCCCTCCACTTT. Amino acid sequence: CASRYNRGNIISPLHF.

The sample holds a few counts of this clonotype. The chain couples TRBV15 to TRBJ1-3, with 11 bases fitting TRBD1. CDR3 length equals 15 residues. The V gene end was trimmed by 5 bases and the J gene end by 3 bases; junction bases not matched to a gene: 3. Germline-derived CDR1 and CDR2 are LNHNV and YYDKDF (reference sequence). This CDR3 is CATSWDRGNGNTIYF. CDR3 nucleotides: TGTGCCACCAGCTGGGACAGGGGGAATGGAAACACCATATATTTT.

The chain joins TRBV20-1 to TRBJ1-1; 8 bases fit TRBD1. The V gene's germline CDR1 is DFQATT and CDR2 SNEGSKA (reference sequence). After removal of 7 bases from V and 0 bases from J, the junction contained 16 bases not matched to a gene. CDR3 length equals 17 residues. DNA for the CDR3: TGCAGTGTGGACCCCCCGGGACAGGAGAGCATGAACACTGAAGCTTTCTTT. It codes for CSVDPPGQESMNTEAFF.

This rearrangement joins TRBV5-1 to TRBJ1-6; unclear D gene. The V end was cut by 0 bases, the J end by 0 bases, with 7 bases between. The CDR3 sequence is 16 residues long. Germline V gene sequence: CDR1 SGHRS, CDR2 YFSETQ. This CDR3 is CASSLEGSSYNSPLHF. The CDR3 DNA sequence: TGCGCCAGCAGCTTGGAGGGAAGCTCCTATAATTCACCCCTCCACTTT.

This clonotype was recorded only once. CDR3 region: CASSTTGGNYGYTF. The CDR3 nucleotides are TGTGCCAGCTCGACTACAGGAGGAAACTATGGCTACACCTTC. V is TRBV11-2 and J is TRBJ1-2, with TRBD1 as a possible D gene (5 bases). The CDR3 runs to 14 residues. Germline CDR1 and CDR2: SGHAT and FQNNGV. V dropped 8 bases and J dropped 2 bases, with 15 bases sitting between them. Filled out from reference TRBV11-2 and TRBJ1-2, the complete variable domain reads EAGVAQSPRYKIIEKRQSVAFWCNPISGHATLYWYQQILGQGPKLLIQFQNNGVVDDSQLPKDRFSAERLKGVDSTLKIQPAKLEDSAVYLCASSTTGGNYGYTFGSGTRLTVV.

The chain uses TRBV5-6 and TRBJ2-7; D uncertain. CDR1 is SGHDT and CDR2 is YYEEEE in the germline V gene. The CDR3 spans 14 residues. The V end lost 2 bases, the J end lost 0 bases, and 9 bases lay between the germline ends. CDR3 residues: CASSFRYSSYEQYF. The CDR3 DNA is TGTGCCAGCAGCTTTAGGTACAGCTCCTACGAGCAGTACTTC.

This clonotype occurred a few times. The genes are TRBV15 and TRBJ1-3, with unresolved D. Germline V gives CDR1 LNHNV, CDR2 YYDKDF (reference sequence). The V end lost 0 bases, the J end lost 4 bases, and 4 bases lay between the germline ends. The CDR3 loop spans 13 amino acids. CDR3 protein: CATSRDQGNTIYF. The DNA of the CDR3 is TGTGCCACCAGCAGAGATCAGGGAAACACCATATATTTT.

The chain is built from TRBV19 and TRBJ2-3, with D hard to call. Germline V gene data show CDR1 as LNHDA and CDR2 as SQIVND (reference sequence). V lost 3 bases to trimming and J lost 2 bases, with 6 bases between them. The CDR3 consists of 13 residues. Here the CDR3 DNA reads TGTGCCAGTAGTATCAGTTTCACAGATACGCAGTATTTT. Its translation: CASSISFTDTQYF.

This clonotype was seen only a few times. The chain combines TRBV19 with TRBJ1-5; possible D gene TRBD1, 6 bases. This CDR3 spans 17 amino acids. CDR1 LNHDA and CDR2 SQIVND come from the germline V gene (reference sequence). V was clipped by 3 bases and J by 2 bases, with 17 bases between them. For the CDR3, the DNA is TGTGCCAGTAGTATCTTTCTTCAGGACAGAGGCAATCAGCCCCAGCATTTT. Amino acids: CASSIFLQDRGNQPQHF.

The J gene is TRBJ1-1, the V gene TRBV20-1; 8 bases match TRBD1. V gave up 4 bases and J gave up 1 base; unmatched junction bases: 5. The CDR3 covers 14 residues. Per germline, CDR1 DFQATT and CDR2 SNEGSKA (reference sequence). CDR3 in amino acids: CSATQGARNTEAFF. The CDR3 DNA sequence: TGCAGTGCTACCCAGGGGGCGCGGAACACTGAAGCTTTCTTT.

This clonotype was picked up a small number of times. The chain combines TRBV27 with TRBJ1-2, with D tentatively TRBD1 (6 bases). Germline V gene data show CDR1 as MNHEY and CDR2 as SMNVEV (reference sequence). V gave up 4 bases and J gave up 4 bases, with 10 bases separating them. The CDR3 runs 13 residues. CDR3 sequence (DNA): TGTGCCAGCAGTTCCATGGACAGCTATGGCTACACCTTC. Translated, it gives CASSSMDSYGYTF.

This clonotype was found a few times. V gene TRBV6-1 combines with J gene TRBJ1-6, with 7 positions matching TRBD1. V gave up 5 bases and J gave up 10 bases; unmatched junction bases: 14. The CDR3 sequence is 16 residues long. CDR1 and CDR2 (germline): MNHNS, SASEGT. As DNA, the CDR3 is TGTGCCAGCAGTCGGGACCGTGGAGGGGGCAGGTCACCCCTCCACTTT. This encodes CASSRDRGGGRSPLHF.

V is TRBV12-3 or TRBV12-4 and J is TRBJ2-2, with D possibly matching TRBD2 (6 bases). This CDR3 is 14 amino acids long. V was clipped by 5 bases and J by 6 bases, with 13 bases between them. CDR3 sequence: CASSPLRGSGELFF. In DNA form, the CDR3 reads TGTGCCAGCAGTCCCCTTCGGGGGTCCGGGGAGCTGTTTTTT.